These 24 T cell receptor beta chains originate from one sample sequenced in a study of cytomegalovirus exposure and HLA in healthy donors. PCR involved 60 Vbeta and 13 Jbeta primers. This table comes from immunoSEQ multiplex PCR, and its TCRdb copy is limited to in-frame clones, with some not included. The sample shows roughly 200,000 clones, less than 90% of them seen only once. Sequencing was carried out using PBMCs. The receptor set was obtained from a woman aged 25 to 39 in good health and CMV-seronegative.

The chain recombines TRBV5-1 with TRBJ2-1; a weak D match, TRBD1 (6 bases). The CDR3 consists of 18 residues. V was trimmed by 3 bases and J by 4 bases, leaving 23 bases between them. CDR1 is SGHRS and CDR2 is YFSETQ in the germline V gene. The CDR3 here is CASSSSPGRGGHYNEQFF. The CDR3 region has the DNA TGCGCCAGCAGCTCCTCCCCAGGACGTGGGGGCCATTACAATGAGCAGTTCTTC. Complete variable domain (other parts from reference TRBV5-1 and TRBJ2-1): KAGVTQTPRYLIKTRGQQVTLSCSPISGHRSVSWYQQTPGQGLQFLFEYFSETQRNKGNFPGRFSGRQFSNSRSEMNVSTLELGDSALYLCASSSSPGRGGHYNEQFFGPGTRLTVL.

This chain connects TRBV6-6 to TRBJ2-1; D not certain. The germline CDR1 and CDR2 sequences are MNHNY and SVGAGI (reference sequence). The V and J ends lost 0 bases and 9 bases respectively, with 12 bases between them. The CDR3 runs 14 residues. The CDR3, as DNA: TGTGCCAGCAGTTACTCGAAGGCGGCGGCTGAGCAGTTCTTC. Residues: CASSYSKAAAEQFF.

This chain links TRBV4-1 with TRBJ1-2; the D gene is possibly TRBD1 (6 bases). The CDR3 is 14 amino acids. The germline V gene has CDR1 MGHRA and CDR2 YSYEKL. V shed 0 bases and J shed 4 bases, with 9 bases lying between them. Written as DNA, the CDR3 is TGCGCCAGCAGCCAAGATAGGGGGATCTATGGCTACACCTTC. It is translated as CASSQDRGIYGYTF.

In this sample, this clone turned up once. The chain is built from TRBV7-9 and TRBJ2-1, with D possibly matching TRBD1 (5 bases). V dropped 5 bases and J dropped 8 bases, with 22 bases sitting between them. The CDR3 contains 16 residues. Germline CDR1 and CDR2: SEHNR and FQNEAQ (reference sequence). Here the CDR3 reads CASSPFHTQWGDEQFF. The DNA of the CDR3 is TGTGCCAGCAGCCCGTTTCACACACAGTGGGGCGATGAGCAGTTCTTC. The entire variable domain, with the rest obtained from reference TRBV7-9 and TRBJ2-1, is as follows: DTGVSQNPRHKITKRGQNVTFRCDPISEHNRLYWYRQTLGQGPEFLTYFQNEAQLEKSRLLSDRFSAERPKGSFSTLEIQRTEQGDSAMYLCASSPFHTQWGDEQFFGPGTRLTVL.

The chain recombines TRBV4-2 with TRBJ2-5, with 11 bases that match TRBD1. Germline-derived CDR1 and CDR2 are LGHNA and YNFKEQ. This CDR3 comprises 15 residues. The V segment lost 3 bases and the J segment 9 bases; nucleotides outside the gene matches: 9. The CDR3 DNA is TGTGCCAGCAGCCAGGGACCGGGACAGGGGGAGTCCCAGTACTTC. Protein sequence: CASSQGPGQGESQYF.

This clone was detected a few times. The genes are TRBV6-1 and TRBJ1-4, with 10 bases that match TRBD1. V dropped 2 bases and J dropped 8; count of bases not matched to a gene: 17. The CDR3 loop spans 19 amino acids. CDR1 is MNHNS, CDR2 SASEGT, per germline. The CDR3 spells CASSENVGTGASLGEKLFF. CDR3 in DNA: TGTGCCAGCAGTGAAAATGTTGGGACAGGGGCCTCCCTAGGGGAAAAACTGTTTTTT.

The chain uses TRBV4-1 and TRBJ1-2; D gene unclear. The germline V gene has CDR1 MGHRA and CDR2 YSYEKL. V dropped 1 base and J dropped 5 bases, with 11 bases sitting between them. The CDR3 runs to 14 residues. CDR3 bases: TGCGCCAGCAGCCAAGGGGCAGGTGATTATGGCTACACCTTC. This gives the protein CASSQGAGDYGYTF.

The chain joins TRBV6-5 to TRBJ2-3; D gene uncertain. Germline lookup yields CDR1 MNHEY and CDR2 SVGAGI. The length of the CDR3 is 13 residues. V gave up 5 bases and J gave up 5 bases, with 11 bases separating them. CDR3 amino acids: CASSQFAGDTQYF. For the CDR3, the DNA is TGTGCCAGCAGTCAGTTCGCAGGAGATACGCAGTATTTT.

A word on this clone: The sample holds other DNA sequences that translate to the same CDR3. J is TRBJ2-1 and V is TRBV2, with a tentative D call TRBD2 (5 bases). Trimming removed 2 bases from V and 0 bases from J, with 8 bases in between. Germline V gene sequence: CDR1 SNHLY, CDR2 FYNNEI. This CDR3 has 15 residues. CDR3 DNA: TGTGCCAGCAGTGAACGGAGGAGCTCCTACAATGAGCAGTTCTTC. Its protein is CASSERRSSYNEQFF.

The J gene is TRBJ2-7, the V gene TRBV28; the match to TRBD2 covers 8 bases. Looked up from germline, CDR1 is MDHEN and CDR2 is SYDVKM. The CDR3 contains 15 residues. V lost 3 bases and J lost 2; bases outside the gene matches: 6. The CDR3 region has the DNA TGTGCCAGCAGTTTTCAGGTAGCGGGGACCTACGAGCAGTACTTC. Amino acids: CASSFQVAGTYEQYF.

This chain links TRBV29-1 with TRBJ1-2; D is possibly TRBD1 (5 bases). Germline CDR1 reads SQVTM; CDR2 reads ANQGSEA. The length of the CDR3 is 9 residues. Trimming left V 6 bases short and J 8 bases short, with 7 bases between. CDR3 in amino acids: CSVDRGYTF. CDR3 coding DNA: TGCAGCGTCGACAGAGGCTACACCTTC.

This sequence joins TRBV19 and TRBJ2-3, with D perhaps matching TRBD1 (7 bases). The CDR3 runs to 13 residues. The germline V gene has CDR1 LNHDA and CDR2 SQIVND (reference sequence). V was cut by 8 bases and J by 2 bases, with 11 bases left in between. CDR3 in DNA: TGTGCCAGTGCGGGACAGACCACAGATACGCAGTATTTT. It specifies CASAGQTTDTQYF.

As regards this clone: Other DNA sequences in the sample encode the same CDR3. V is TRBV29-1 and J is TRBJ2-7, with D maybe TRBD2 (5 bases). The CDR3 totals 12 residues. In germline, CDR1 is SQVTM, CDR2 ANQGSEA. Deletions cut 4 bases from V and 2 bases from J, with 9 bases between. The CDR3 sequence is CSVGEGTYEQYF. The CDR3, as DNA: TGCAGCGTTGGCGAGGGTACCTACGAGCAGTACTTC.

This rearrangement joins TRBV28 to TRBJ1-5, with D possibly being TRBD1 (6 bases). CDR3 length: 14 amino acids. CDR1 and CDR2 (germline): MDHEN, SYDVKM. V lost 5 bases and J lost 3, with 11 bases in between. CDR3 residues: CASSPTGFNQPQHF. The CDR3 DNA reads as TGTGCCAGCAGTCCAACAGGGTTCAATCAGCCCCAGCATTTT.

The chain employs TRBV28 and TRBJ2-3, with 12 bases lining up with TRBD2. Germline V gene sequence: CDR1 MDHEN, CDR2 SYDVKM. J gave up 0 bases and V 5 bases, and 12 bases lay outside the gene matches. The CDR3 is made up of 19 amino acids. CDR3 sequence: CASSTPSSGRDSSTDTQYF. CDR3 DNA sequence: TGTGCCAGCAGTACGCCGTCTAGCGGGAGGGACTCTAGCACAGATACGCAGTATTTT.

This chain joins TRBV28 and TRBJ1-6; TRBD1 is a possible D gene (6 bases). CDR3 length: 15 amino acids. V lost 5 bases and J 10 bases, leaving 18 bases between the germline ends. Germline V lookup: CDR1 MDHEN, CDR2 SYDVKM. The DNA of the CDR3 is TGTGCCAGCAGTCCGACTCAGGGGCTAATGTCACCCCTCCACTTT. Protein product: CASSPTQGLMSPLHF.

The J gene is TRBJ2-7, the V gene TRBV27; 7 positions match TRBD2. The germline gives CDR1 MNHEY, CDR2 SMNVEV (reference sequence). CDR3 size: 13 residues. Unmatched junction bases numbered 2, after V lost 6 bases and J lost 0 bases. As DNA, the CDR3 is TGTGCCAGCAGCCGGGGGGACTCCTACGAGCAGTACTTC. The encoded protein is CASSRGDSYEQYF.

The chain is built from TRBV6-1 and TRBJ1-5; the match to TRBD1 covers 7 bases. Trimming cost V 4 bases and J 7 bases; bases outside gene matches: 10. This CDR3 spans 15 amino acids. CDR1 MNHNS and CDR2 SASEGT come from the germline V gene. CDR3: CASSVSGGWRQPQHF. Written as DNA, the CDR3 is TGTGCCAGCAGTGTGTCAGGGGGGTGGCGACAGCCCCAGCATTTT.

The rearrangement links TRBV6-1 to TRBJ2-3; 9 bases map to TRBD2. The V gene end was trimmed by 2 bases and the J gene end by 6 bases; junction bases not matched to a gene: 6. CDR3 size: 15 residues. CDR1 is MNHNS, CDR2 SASEGT, per germline. The CDR3 loop reads CASSEKLAGRDTQYF. The CDR3, as DNA: TGTGCCAGCAGTGAAAAACTAGCGGGTAGGGATACGCAGTATTTT.

The table lists this clone with a few counts. V gene TRBV2 combines with J gene TRBJ2-4; D might be TRBD2 (5 bases). Germline assignment: CDR1 SNHLY and CDR2 FYNNEI. The CDR3 spans 15 residues. With 2 bases removed from V and 0 bases from J, the gap between germline ends came to 8 bases. In DNA, the CDR3 is TGTGCCAGCAGTGAATTCGGGGTAGCCAAAAACATTCAGTACTTC. Translation: CASSEFGVAKNIQYF.

This rearrangement joins TRBV15 to TRBJ2-3; D possibly corresponds to TRBD2 (6 bases). The CDR3 runs to 17 residues. Per the germline V gene, CDR1 is LNHNV and CDR2 is YYDKDF (reference sequence). The germline V and J ends were trimmed by 5 bases and 0 bases, with 18 bases remaining between them. The CDR3 is CATSALREVTSTDTQYF. Here the CDR3 DNA reads TGTGCCACCAGCGCCCTCAGGGAGGTGACCAGCACAGATACGCAGTATTTT.

The V gene is TRBV20-1, the J gene TRBJ2-7; D remains unclear. The CDR3 loop spans 10 amino acids. In germline, CDR1 is DFQATT, CDR2 SNEGSKA (reference sequence). Trimming stripped 3 bases from V and 6 bases from J, with 6 bases between. The CDR3 nucleotides read TGCAGTGCTAGGCGCGGCGAGCAGTACTTC. Amino acids: CSARRGEQYF.

This CDR3 reads CASSGSQGRGNQPQHF. DNA of the CDR3: TGTGCCAGCAGTGGTTCACAGGGACGGGGCAATCAGCCCCAGCATTTT. The chain couples TRBV6-1 to TRBJ1-5, with D possibly being TRBD1 (6 bases). The CDR3 has 16 residues. Germline V lookup: CDR1 MNHNS, CDR2 SASEGT. V lost 4 bases to trimming and J lost 2 bases, with 15 bases between them.

V and J are TRBV28 and TRBJ1-2; no clear D. Trimming shortened V by 4 bases and J by 8 bases, and 11 bases separated the two germline ends. CDR3 size: 12 residues. Looked up from germline, CDR1 is MDHEN and CDR2 is SYDVKM. This CDR3 is CASSSLLSGYTF. In DNA, the CDR3 is TGTGCCAGCAGTTCCCTCTTATCCGGCTACACCTTC.